These 6 T cell receptor beta chains were all obtained from the same sample, sequenced in a study of cytomegalovirus exposure and HLA in healthy donors. PCR was performed using 60 Vbeta and 13 Jbeta primers. Only in-frame clones appear in the TCRdb table, and some are missing; sequencing was by immunoSEQ multiplex PCR. This table holds about 140,000 clones, approximately 65% found once. The sample comprised PBMCs. The receptors come from a woman aged 60-70 years in good health and CMV-seronegative.

The table lists this clone with a few counts. This rearrangement joins TRBV7-6 to TRBJ2-1, with D tentatively TRBD1 (6 bases). The length of the CDR3 is 15 residues. Germline V gene data show CDR1 as SGHVS and CDR2 as FNYEAQ. The V end lost 1 base, the J end lost 7 bases, and 14 bases lay between the germline ends. The CDR3 DNA follows: TGTGCCAGCAGCTTAGATCAGGGGCGCCGGAATGAGCAGTTCTTC. Protein: CASSLDQGRRNEQFF.

V is TRBV5-1 and J is TRBJ2-5, with 10 bases fitting TRBD2. The CDR3 loop spans 15 amino acids. Germline-derived CDR1 and CDR2 are SGHRS and YFSETQ. Germline trimming cut 6 bases from V and 1 base from J; bases unmatched to any gene: 6. CDR3 nucleotide sequence: TGCGCCAGCACCCACGGACTAGCGGCCCAAGAGACCCAGTACTTC. Protein: CASTHGLAAQETQYF.

This clone was seen more than once but under ten times. This chain joins TRBV29-1 and TRBJ2-5; 14 nucleotides line up with TRBD2. The J call is in doubt because the DNA end fits TRBJ2-7 better. The CDR3 length is 14 residues. Per the germline V gene, CDR1 is SQVTM and CDR2 is ANQGSEA. CDR3 coding DNA: TGCAGCGTTGTGGGACTAGCGGGAGTCGTCGAGCAGTACTTC. This gives the protein CSVVGLAGVVEQYF.

The chain combines TRBV2 with TRBJ2-2; 8 nucleotides line up with TRBD1. The CDR3 consists of 15 residues. Germline loops: CDR1 SNHLY, CDR2 FYNNEI. J gave up 0 bases and V 6 bases, and 3 bases lay outside the gene matches. The CDR3 reads CASRGGQANTGELFF. CDR3 nucleotide sequence: TGTGCCAGCAGGGGGGGACAGGCGAACACCGGGGAGCTGTTTTTT. Full variable domain (outside the CDR3, taken from reference TRBV2 and TRBJ2-2): EPEVTQTPSHQVTQMGQEVILRCVPISNHLYFYWYRQILGQKVEFLVSFYNNEISEKSEIFDDQFSVERPDGSNFTLKIRSTKLEDSAMYFCASRGGQANTGELFFGEGSRLTVL.

This clone was counted a single time. The rearrangement links TRBV7-3 to TRBJ1-2; D remains ambiguous. V lost 5 bases and J lost 8, with 18 bases in between. This CDR3 contains 14 residues. Germline-derived CDR1 and CDR2 are SGHTA and FQGTGA. The CDR3 DNA sequence: TGTGCCAGCAGCCTTGTACCTGGCGGGTACGGCTACACCTTC. Amino acids: CASSLVPGGYGYTF.

The chain employs TRBV6-5 and TRBJ2-1; 9 nucleotides match TRBD1. Per germline, CDR1 MNHEY and CDR2 SVGAGI. This CDR3 comprises 16 residues. Unmatched junction bases numbered 6, after V lost 2 bases and J lost 4 bases. CDR3: CASSYGGTGFYNEQFF. DNA for the CDR3: TGTGCCAGCAGTTACGGCGGGACAGGGTTTTACAATGAGCAGTTCTTC.